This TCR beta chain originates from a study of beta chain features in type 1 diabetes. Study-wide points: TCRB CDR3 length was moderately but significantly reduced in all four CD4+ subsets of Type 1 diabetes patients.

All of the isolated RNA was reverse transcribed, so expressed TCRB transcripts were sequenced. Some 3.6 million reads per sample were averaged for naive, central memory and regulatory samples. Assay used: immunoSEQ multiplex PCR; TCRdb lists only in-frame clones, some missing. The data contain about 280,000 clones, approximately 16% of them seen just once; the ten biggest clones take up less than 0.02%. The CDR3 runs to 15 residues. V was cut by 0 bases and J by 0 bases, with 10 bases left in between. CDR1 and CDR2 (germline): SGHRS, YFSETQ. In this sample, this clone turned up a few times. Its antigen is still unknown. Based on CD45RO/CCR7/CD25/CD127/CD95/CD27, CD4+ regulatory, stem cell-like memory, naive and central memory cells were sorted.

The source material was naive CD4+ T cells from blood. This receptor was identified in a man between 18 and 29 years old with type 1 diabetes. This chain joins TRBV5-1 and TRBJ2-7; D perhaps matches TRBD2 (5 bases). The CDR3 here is CASSLVASLSYEQYF. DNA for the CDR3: TGCGCCAGCAGCTTGGTGGCTAGCCTCTCCTACGAGCAGTACTTC.